The 7 T cell receptor beta chains listed next were all sequenced from one sample in a study of cytomegalovirus exposure and HLA in healthy donors. Primers: 60 Vbeta forward and 13 Jbeta reverse. The repertoire was sequenced with immunoSEQ multiplex PCR; TCRdb's copy has only in-frame clones and lacks some. The data hold about 250,000 clones, with 75% to 85% observed a single time. Specimen: PBMCs. These TCRs come from a girl aged 2 to 10 in good health and CMV-seronegative.

The chain carries TRBV9 and TRBJ2-3; 8 nucleotides agree with TRBD2. V dropped 0 bases and J dropped 4; count of bases not matched to a gene: 7. Germline CDR1 and CDR2: SGDLS and YYNGEE. The CDR3 runs to 16 residues. The CDR3 DNA reads TGTGCCAGCAGCGTAGGTATCGGGGGGGCCGCAGATACGCAGTATTTT. Amino acids: CASSVGIGGAADTQYF.

This clone occurred once. This chain uses TRBV28 with TRBJ2-5; D unresolved. V was cut by 3 bases and J by 5 bases, with 16 bases left in between. Germline V gene lookup returns CDR1 MDHEN and CDR2 SYDVKM. CDR3 length: 15 amino acids. The CDR3 protein is CASSFSSRSGETQYF. In DNA, the CDR3 is TGTGCCAGCAGTTTTTCTTCCCGTTCCGGGGAGACCCAGTACTTC.

The CDR3 DNA is TGTGCCAGCAGCTTGGGGGGGGCCGGGGAGCTGTTTTTT. Its translation: CASSLGGAGELFF. The V gene is TRBV5-6, the J gene TRBJ2-2, with D perhaps matching TRBD2 (6 bases). Trimming stripped 0 bases from V and 6 bases from J, with 6 bases between. The CDR3 has 13 amino acids. Germline assignment: CDR1 SGHDT and CDR2 YYEEEE.

This chain links TRBV7-9 with TRBJ2-7; 7 nucleotides align to TRBD1. The CDR3 spans 14 residues. The junction had 4 bases not matched to a gene; V was cut back by 4 bases and J by 1 base. The germline CDR1 and CDR2 sequences are SEHNR and FQNEAQ (reference sequence). The CDR3 DNA follows: TGTGCCAGCAGCTCAGGGGGAAGTTCCTACGAGCAGTACTTC. This encodes CASSSGGSSYEQYF.

The rearrangement joins TRBV27 to TRBJ2-3; no clear D gene. This CDR3 is built from 13 residues. Germline-derived CDR1 and CDR2 are MNHEY and SMNVEV (reference sequence). The V gene lost 0 bases and the J gene lost 4 bases, with 5 bases spanning the gap. This CDR3 reads CASSLSAADTQYF. The CDR3 DNA reads as TGTGCCAGCAGTTTATCGGCGGCAGATACGCAGTATTTT.

Notes on this clone: This sample also contains other DNA sequences that code for the same CDR3. The CDR3 loop is CASSPPGDYGYTF. The CDR3 coding sequence is TGTGCCAGCAGCCCCCCGGGGGACTATGGCTACACCTTC. The chain has TRBV7-9 and TRBJ1-2, with TRBD1 as a possible D gene (5 bases). The length of the CDR3 is 13 residues. CDR1 and CDR2 (germline): SEHNR, FQNEAQ (reference sequence). V gave up 5 bases and J gave up 3 bases, with 10 bases separating them. The complete variable domain, with remaining parts taken from reference TRBV7-9 and TRBJ1-2, reads DTGVSQNPRHKITKRGQNVTFRCDPISEHNRLYWYRQTLGQGPEFLTYFQNEAQLEKSRLLSDRFSAERPKGSFSTLEIQRTEQGDSAMYLCASSPPGDYGYTFGSGTRLTVV.

The J gene is TRBJ1-1, the V gene TRBV5-6; 7 bases match TRBD1. V dropped 3 bases and J dropped 1; count of bases not matched to a gene: 3. The CDR3 has 14 amino acids. Germline V gene data show CDR1 as SGHDT and CDR2 as YYEEEE. The CDR3: CASSWDSRNTEAFF. In DNA form, the CDR3 reads TGTGCCAGCAGCTGGGACAGCCGGAACACTGAAGCTTTCTTT.